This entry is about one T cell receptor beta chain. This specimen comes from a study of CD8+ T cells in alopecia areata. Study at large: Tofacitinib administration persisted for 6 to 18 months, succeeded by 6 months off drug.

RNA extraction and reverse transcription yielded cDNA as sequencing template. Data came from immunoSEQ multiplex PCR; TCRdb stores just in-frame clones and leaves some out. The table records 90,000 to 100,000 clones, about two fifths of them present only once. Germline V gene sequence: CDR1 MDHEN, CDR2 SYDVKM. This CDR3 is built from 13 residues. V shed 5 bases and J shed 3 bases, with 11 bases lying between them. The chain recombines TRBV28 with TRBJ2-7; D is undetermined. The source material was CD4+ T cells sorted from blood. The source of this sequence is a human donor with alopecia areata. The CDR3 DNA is TGTGCCAGCAGTATCGTGGCTGTCTACGAGCAGTACTTC. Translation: CASSIVAVYEQYF.